This T cell receptor beta chain emerged from a study of blood T cell repertoires in COVID-19. Study as a whole: Samples taken during acute and convalescent COVID-19 were collected in the United States, Italy and Spain. T cells, B-cell-depleted T cells, or PBMCs provided the cDNA or gDNA that served as material.

This clone has only a few counts. Methods used by the authors: For nucleated cells, counts were estimated from reference gene primer amplification. The protocol was immunoSEQ multiplex PCR, while the TCRdb copy is restricted to in-frame clones and leaves out a portion. The V and J calls and clone size come from that table; D and trimming were worked out from the DNA. The sample includes 150,000 to 200,000 clones, about nine tenths of them seen just once. Germline lookup yields CDR1 SGHAT and CDR2 FQNNGV. The CDR3 length is 14 residues. Trimming shortened V by 2 bases and J by 3 bases, and 9 bases separated the two germline ends.

This receptor was taken from an older woman with COVID-19, enrolled during active disease. The V and J genes are TRBV11-2 and TRBJ2-3; D unresolved. The sample comprised peripheral blood. The CDR3 region is CASSLLGTTDTQYF. CDR3 nucleotides: TGTGCCAGCAGCTTACTAGGAACTACAGATACGCAGTATTTT.